The T cell receptor beta chain under discussion was sequenced for a study of T cell changes during pregnancy in multiple sclerosis. Germline V gene lookup returns CDR1 SGHAT and CDR2 FQNNGV. V shed 3 bases and J 4 bases; nucleotides not matched to a gene: 5. CDR3 length: 14 residues. TCRdb keeps only in-frame clones here, not all; method: immunoSEQ multiplex PCR. This table holds 120,000 or so clones, 90% to 95% found once. The source was peripheral blood, collected before pregnancy. The gene calls are TRBV11-2 and TRBJ1-1, with TRBD1 matching over 7 bases. The receptor was derived from a female donor with multiple sclerosis, enrolled in a pregnancy study. The CDR3 nucleotides are TGTGCCAGCAGCTTCACAGGGGCGGGCACTGAAGCTTTCTTT. The encoded protein is CASSFTGAGTEAFF.